The 24 T cell receptor beta chains reported below all come from one sample, sequenced in a study of cytomegalovirus exposure and HLA in healthy donors. It was with 60 Vbeta and 13 Jbeta primers that the PCR ran. Data came from immunoSEQ multiplex PCR; TCRdb stores just in-frame clones and leaves some out. The sample carries around 140,000 clones, almost 85% recorded once. The sequenced material came from PBMCs. Source of these receptors: a man aged 18 to 29 in good health and CMV-seropositive.

This clone was seen a handful of times. The J gene is TRBJ2-7, the V gene TRBV19; possibly TRBD1 for D (6 bases). Trimming pared 1 base from V and 3 bases from J, leaving 7 bases between. Germline V lookup: CDR1 LNHDA, CDR2 SQIVND (reference sequence). This CDR3 has 13 amino acids. CDR3 sequence: CASSIARGYEQYF. The CDR3 bases are TGTGCCAGTAGTATAGCCAGGGGCTACGAGCAGTACTTC.

This sequence joins TRBV18 and TRBJ2-5; TRBD1 agrees at 7 bases. Germline CDR1 KGHSH, CDR2 LQKENI. There are 15 residues in the CDR3. J gave up 5 bases and V 3 bases, and 9 bases lay outside the gene matches. The CDR3 region has the DNA TGTGCCAGCTCACCCTCGACAGGGTTTGGTGAGACCCAGTACTTC. This codes for CASSPSTGFGETQYF.

The chain combines TRBV6-1 with TRBJ1-2; 7 nucleotides agree with TRBD1. Germline V gene data show CDR1 as MNHNS and CDR2 as SASEGT. This CDR3 region has 15 residues. The ends lost 1 base at V and 0 bases at J; junction bases unmatched: 2. The CDR3 protein is CASSEGQGPNYGYTF. CDR3 sequence (DNA): TGTGCCAGCAGTGAAGGACAGGGCCCTAACTATGGCTACACCTTC.

The V gene is TRBV6-1, the J gene TRBJ2-1; D ambiguous. Looked up from germline, CDR1 is MNHNS and CDR2 is SASEGT. V lost 4 bases and J 4 bases, leaving 11 bases between the germline ends. The CDR3 consists of 14 residues. Written as DNA, the CDR3 is TGTGCCAGCAGTGTGCGGTCCCTGTACAATGAGCAGTTCTTC. Encoded protein: CASSVRSLYNEQFF.

This clone appeared once. The gene calls are TRBV6-5 and TRBJ2-7, with D tentatively TRBD2 (5 bases). The CDR3 length is 13 residues. V lost 2 bases and J lost 3, with 8 bases in between. Germline assignment: CDR1 MNHEY and CDR2 SVGAGI. CDR3 coding DNA: TGTGCCAGCAGTTACGGACGGGGCTACGAGCAGTACTTC. Translation gives CASSYGRGYEQYF.

This clone was counted between two and nine times. The chain has TRBV29-1 and TRBJ2-5; a weak D match, TRBD1 (6 bases). CDR3 size: 11 residues. Trimming pared 7 bases from V and 5 bases from J, leaving 11 bases between. CDR1 and CDR2 (germline): SQVTM, ANQGSEA. The CDR3 reads CSDYTGETQYF. For the CDR3, the DNA is TGCAGCGATTATACAGGGGAGACCCAGTACTTC.

The J gene is TRBJ2-7, the V gene TRBV2; possible D gene TRBD2, 6 bases. V lost 6 bases to trimming and J lost 1 base, with 7 bases between them. The CDR3 covers 12 residues. Germline CDR1 SNHLY, CDR2 FYNNEI. The CDR3 is CASRGGSYEQYF. The CDR3 nucleotides are TGTGCCAGCAGGGGGGGATCCTACGAGCAGTACTTC. The complete variable domain, with remaining parts taken from reference TRBV2 and TRBJ2-7, reads EPEVTQTPSHQVTQMGQEVILRCVPISNHLYFYWYRQILGQKVEFLVSFYNNEISEKSEIFDDQFSVERPDGSNFTLKIRSTKLEDSAMYFCASRGGSYEQYFGPGTRLTVT.

The chain carries TRBV9 and TRBJ2-1; 8 positions agree with TRBD1. J lost 1 base, V lost 4 bases, and 4 bases had no gene match. CDR1 and CDR2 from the germline V gene are SGDLS and YYNGEE. CDR3 length: 15 residues. The CDR3 is CASSPRTGSYNEQFF. CDR3 sequence (DNA): TGTGCCAGCAGCCCTCGGACAGGGTCCTACAATGAGCAGTTCTTC. The whole variable domain, filled in from reference TRBV9 and TRBJ2-1, reads DSGVTQTPKHLITATGQRVTLRCSPRSGDLSVYWYQQSLDQGLQFLIQYYNGEERAKGNILERFSAQQFPDLHSELNLSSLELGDSALYFCASSPRTGSYNEQFFGPGTRLTVL.

V usage is TRBV6-5 and J usage is TRBJ2-3, with D possibly being TRBD2 (6 bases). Germline V CDR1 and CDR2: MNHEY, SVGAGI. The CDR3 has 15 residues. The V end lost 6 bases, the J end lost 3 bases, and 16 bases lay between the germline ends. The CDR3: CASSQTGTSTDTQYF. The CDR3 DNA follows: TGTGCCAGCAGCCAGACCGGGACTTCTACAGATACGCAGTATTTT.

J is TRBJ2-1 and V is TRBV27; a possible D gene is TRBD1 (6 bases). V was trimmed by 5 bases and J by 4 bases, leaving 9 bases between them. The V gene's germline CDR1 is MNHEY and CDR2 SMNVEV (reference sequence). CDR3 length: 13 residues. The CDR3, as DNA: TGTGCCAGCAGTGCTGGACAGTACAATGAGCAGTTCTTC. The encoded protein is CASSAGQYNEQFF.

The chain is built from TRBV6-1 and TRBJ1-5; the D gene is possibly TRBD1 (6 bases). Germline lookup yields CDR1 MNHNS and CDR2 SASEGT. The CDR3 extends over 14 amino acids. V was cut by 10 bases and J by 3 bases, with 16 bases left in between. DNA of the CDR3: TGTGCCAACGGAGACAGGTCCTACAATCAGCCCCAGCATTTT. This gives the protein CANGDRSYNQPQHF.

This chain links TRBV19 with TRBJ1-3; no firm D call. Germline CDR1 and CDR2: LNHDA and SQIVND (reference sequence). The V and J ends lost 3 bases and 0 bases respectively, with 6 bases between them. This CDR3 region has 14 residues. The CDR3: CASSMASSGNTIYF. DNA of the CDR3: TGTGCCAGTAGTATGGCTAGCTCTGGAAACACCATATATTTT.

The chain couples TRBV6-6 to TRBJ2-2; TRBD1 is a possible D gene (6 bases). This CDR3 region has 14 residues. From germline, CDR1 is MNHNY and CDR2 SVGAGI (reference sequence). V gave up 9 bases and J gave up 1 base, with 12 bases separating them. DNA of the CDR3: TGTGCCAGTGGGGACACTAAGAACACCGGGGAGCTGTTTTTT. This sequence encodes CASGDTKNTGELFF.

The CDR3 is CASSMGQGAYNEQFF. The CDR3 DNA follows: TGTGCCAGCAGCATGGGACAGGGGGCCTACAATGAGCAGTTCTTC. J is TRBJ2-1 and V is TRBV5-4; 11 positions match TRBD1. V was pared by 4 bases and J by 2 bases, with 2 bases of the junction left unmatched. The germline gives CDR1 SGHNT, CDR2 YYREEE (reference sequence). The CDR3 has 15 amino acids.

The rearrangement links TRBV6-1 to TRBJ2-7; 8 bases line up with TRBD2. V dropped 3 bases and J dropped 5; count of bases not matched to a gene: 6. From germline, CDR1 is MNHNS and CDR2 SASEGT. This CDR3 has 14 residues. The CDR3 DNA reads TGTGCCAGCAGTGATCCCGGGAGGGGGGACGAGCAGTACTTC. As protein: CASSDPGRGDEQYF.

The J gene is TRBJ1-2, the V gene TRBV27, with TRBD1 matching 8 bases. From germline, CDR1 is MNHEY and CDR2 SMNVEV (reference sequence). The ends lost 5 bases at V and 0 bases at J; junction bases unmatched: 5. The CDR3 totals 15 residues. CDR3 loop: CASSLDRGANYGYTF. CDR3 nucleotide sequence: TGTGCCAGCAGTCTAGACAGGGGCGCTAACTATGGCTACACCTTC.

The gene calls are TRBV9 and TRBJ2-1; 10 nucleotides match TRBD1. The CDR3 loop spans 14 amino acids. CDR1 and CDR2 from the germline V gene are SGDLS and YYNGEE. V was pared by 4 bases and J by 3 bases, with 1 base of the junction left unmatched. This CDR3 is CASSRDRGYNEQFF. CDR3 nucleotide sequence: TGTGCCAGCAGCCGGGACAGGGGCTACAATGAGCAGTTCTTC.

Remarks on this clone: Other nucleotide sequences from this sample produce the same CDR3. V and J are TRBV5-1 and TRBJ1-1; D gene unclear. The CDR3 totals 11 residues. The germline CDR1 and CDR2 sequences are SGHRS and YFSETQ. V dropped 0 bases and J dropped 7 bases, with 4 bases sitting between them. The CDR3 DNA reads as TGCGCCAGCAGCTTGGGCAGTGAAGCTTTCTTT. The encoded protein is CASSLGSEAFF.

The chain combines TRBV7-9 with TRBJ2-5; weak D call: TRBD2 (6 bases). The V end was cut by 7 bases, the J end by 2 bases, with 14 bases between. CDR3 length equals 14 residues. The germline gives CDR1 SEHNR, CDR2 FQNEAQ (reference sequence). CDR3 nucleotide sequence: TGTGCCAGCACCCCCTGGAGGGGACAAGAGACCCAGTACTTC. It encodes CASTPWRGQETQYF. The variable domain in full, with the rest retrieved from reference TRBV7-9 and TRBJ2-5, is DTGVSQNPRHKITKRGQNVTFRCDPISEHNRLYWYRQTLGQGPEFLTYFQNEAQLEKSRLLSDRFSAERPKGSFSTLEIQRTEQGDSAMYLCASTPWRGQETQYFGPGTRLLVL.

This clone has only one observation. The rearrangement links TRBV4-1 to TRBJ2-7; TRBD1 agrees at 7 bases. J was trimmed by 3 bases and V by 1 base; bases with no gene match: 3. CDR1 is MGHRA and CDR2 is YSYEKL in the germline V gene. CDR3 length: 14 residues. The CDR3: CASSQGAGGYEQYF. CDR3 DNA: TGCGCCAGCAGCCAAGGGGCAGGGGGCTACGAGCAGTACTTC.

In this sample, this clone turned up a few times. The chain couples TRBV18 to TRBJ1-2; D might be TRBD1 (5 bases). The V end was cut by 3 bases, the J end by 0 bases, with 14 bases between. Per germline, CDR1 KGHSH and CDR2 LQKENI. The CDR3 consists of 16 residues. The CDR3 region is CASSPIVAGPNYGYTF. The CDR3, as DNA: TGTGCCAGCTCACCGATTGTGGCAGGGCCTAACTATGGCTACACCTTC.

The V and J genes are TRBV11-3 and TRBJ2-1; D remains ambiguous. The CDR3 consists of 13 residues. Germline V gene data show CDR1 as SGHNT and CDR2 as YENEEA. The ends were cut back, 5 bases at V and 4 bases at J, with 9 bases in the middle. The DNA for the CDR3 is TGTGCCAGCAGCCAGAGAGGATACAATGAGCAGTTCTTC. Translating it yields CASSQRGYNEQFF.

V usage is TRBV19 and J usage is TRBJ2-7, with 9 bases matching TRBD2. The CDR3 runs 14 residues. The junction had 4 bases not matched to a gene; V was cut back by 5 bases and J by 2 bases. CDR1 LNHDA and CDR2 SQIVND come from the germline V gene (reference sequence). CDR3 sequence: CASSRTSVPYEQYF. The CDR3, as DNA: TGTGCCAGTAGTCGGACTAGCGTACCCTACGAGCAGTACTTC.

The J gene is TRBJ1-1, the V gene TRBV28; D unclear. Germline CDR1 is MDHEN and CDR2 is SYDVKM. This CDR3 has 12 residues. Trimming took 11 bases from V and 2 from J, leaving 12 bases between them. The CDR3 sequence: CAAEADNTEAFF. The DNA for the CDR3 is TGTGCCGCCGAGGCAGATAACACTGAAGCTTTCTTT.